The T cell receptor beta chain under discussion was sequenced for a study of cytomegalovirus exposure and HLA in healthy donors. Findings and limits, study-wide: Donors were assumed by presence/absence analyses to have roughly uniform sequencing depth.

The germline CDR1 and CDR2 sequences are MNHNY and SVGAGI (reference sequence). V was pared by 4 bases and J by 2 bases, with 8 bases of the junction left unmatched. The CDR3 has 15 amino acids. About this clone: Its antigen is undetermined.

The PCR was carried out with 60 Vbeta primers and 13 Jbeta primers. Generated by immunoSEQ multiplex PCR, the TCRdb table keeps only in-frame clones and is missing some. The sample consists of 150,000 to 200,000 clones, approximately 84% of them appearing once. The chain uses TRBV6-6 and TRBJ2-7; 7 nucleotides line up with TRBD1. Sequenced sample: PBMCs. The origin of this receptor is a girl under two years old in good health and CMV-seronegative. In nucleotides, the CDR3 is TGTGCCAGCAGTTCCCCGGGACAGCGACCCTACGAGCAGTACTTC. Translating gives CASSSPGQRPYEQYF.